These 19 T cell receptor beta chains were all obtained from the same sample, sequenced in a study of response to subunit inactivated influenza vaccine. TCRdb itself ran the RT-PCR reads through MiXCR, one entry per CDR3 protein. The profile covers around 300,000 distinct CDR3 sequences, with about 20% appearing a single time and about 9.4% taken by the ten largest. The source material was PBMCs from blood, sampled approximately 20 months after vaccination. These receptors came from a man aged 45 to 75 who received an inactivated influenza vaccine.

With regard to this clonotype: Its ends do not fully match the called genes, so a read error is possible. The J gene is TRBJ1-1, the V gene TRBV18; D call uncertain. Per the germline V gene, CDR1 is KGHSH and CDR2 is LQKENI. The CDR3 loop spans 13 amino acids. CDR3 bases: TGTGCCAGCAACCAGGCTGGGAACACTGAAGCTTTATTT. As protein: CASNQAGNTEALF.

The chain combines TRBV20-1 with TRBJ2-7; TRBD1 might be the D (5 bases). The V and J ends lost 4 bases and 1 base respectively, with 11 bases between them. Germline CDR1 reads DFQATT; CDR2 reads SNEGSKA (reference sequence). CDR3 length: 13 amino acids. The CDR3 is CSAMSRVSYEQYF. In nucleotides, the CDR3 is TGCAGTGCTATGAGCAGGGTTTCCTACGAGCAGTACTTC.

This clonotype was observed a few times. The rearrangement joins TRBV6-1 to TRBJ1-5, with TRBD1 identical over 9 bases. Trimming removed 4 bases from V and 6 bases from J; junction bases left unmatched: 4. This CDR3 has 14 residues. In germline, CDR1 is MNHNS, CDR2 SASEGT. CDR3 protein: CASSGTGGPQPQHF. For the CDR3, the DNA is TGTGCCAGCAGTGGAACAGGGGGCCCTCAGCCCCAGCATTTT.

V usage is TRBV7-2 and J usage is TRBJ2-2; D call uncertain. CDR3 size: 11 residues. V lost 2 bases and J 11 bases, leaving 6 bases between the germline ends. The V gene's germline CDR1 is SGHTA and CDR2 FQGNSA. The CDR3 protein is CASSLWGELFF. CDR3 in DNA: TGTGCCAGCAGCTTATGGGGAGAGCTGTTTTTT. The complete variable domain, with remaining parts taken from reference TRBV7-2 and TRBJ2-2, reads GAGVSQSPSNKVTEKGKDVELRCDPISGHTALYWYRQSLGQGLEFLIYFQGNSAPDKSGLPSDRFSAERTGGSVSTLTIQRTQQEDSAVYLCASSLWGELFFGEGSRLTVL.

The rearrangement uses TRBV12-5 and TRBJ2-5; D not certain. The CDR3 loop spans 12 amino acids. Looked up from germline, CDR1 is LGHNT and CDR2 is FRNRAP. V gave up 1 base and J gave up 0 bases, with 0 bases separating them. The DNA of the CDR3 is TGTGCTAGTGGTTTGGACCAAGAGACCCAGTACTTC. Translation: CASGLDQETQYF.

The chain has TRBV6-1 and TRBJ1-2, with D perhaps TRBD1 (6 bases). Between the trimmed V and J ends, which lost 6 bases and 6 bases, there was a span of 20 bases. The CDR3 loop spans 15 amino acids. Germline CDR1 MNHNS, CDR2 SASEGT. CDR3 DNA sequence: TGTGCCAGCAGCCCTACCGGGGGCTGGAGCAATGGCTACACCTTC. It encodes CASSPTGGWSNGYTF.

This clonotype was recorded many times. The chain couples TRBV6-1 to TRBJ2-7; TRBD2 agrees at 7 bases. This CDR3 contains 16 residues. V was pared by 5 bases and J by 7 bases, with 17 bases of the junction left unmatched. Germline V gene lookup returns CDR1 MNHNS and CDR2 SASEGT. Here the CDR3 reads CASSSGLGRVMREQYF. The CDR3 DNA reads as TGTGCCAGCAGTAGCGGACTAGGGCGGGTTATGAGGGAGCAGTACTTC.

V and J are TRBV7-2 and TRBJ2-2; 8 bases map to TRBD2. The V gene end was trimmed by 5 bases and the J gene end by 5 bases; junction bases not matched to a gene: 10. The germline CDR1 and CDR2 sequences are SGHTA and FQGNSA. This CDR3 spans 16 amino acids. This CDR3 reads CASSISGGGRTGELFF. The CDR3 nucleotides are TGTGCCAGCAGCATAAGCGGGGGAGGTCGGACCGGGGAGCTGTTTTTT.

This clonotype showed up just a few times. The J gene is TRBJ1-1, the V gene TRBV3-1; D unresolved. The ends were cut back, 1 base at V and 5 bases at J, with 20 bases in the middle. Germline V lookup: CDR1 LGHDT, CDR2 YNNKEL (reference sequence). The CDR3 covers 17 residues. CDR3 in amino acids: CASSQVSRLGGNTEAFF. The CDR3 DNA follows: TGTGCCAGCAGCCAAGTCAGCAGACTCGGCGGGAATACTGAAGCTTTCTTT.

The chain combines TRBV6-5 with TRBJ2-6, with 11 bases identical to TRBD2. The CDR3 length is 19 residues. Germline CDR1 reads MNHEY; CDR2 reads SVGAGI. After removal of 0 bases from V and 4 bases from J, the junction contained 8 bases not matched to a gene. The CDR3 loop reads CASSYSASGGNTGANVLTF. The DNA of the CDR3 is TGTGCCAGCAGTTACTCGGCTAGCGGGGGGAATACCGGGGCCAACGTCCTGACTTTC.

V and J are TRBV13 and TRBJ2-3; D might be TRBD2 (5 bases). The CDR3 extends over 19 amino acids. Looked up from germline, CDR1 is PRHDT and CDR2 is FYEKMQ (reference sequence). Trimming took 4 bases from V and 0 from J, leaving 23 bases between them. CDR3 DNA sequence: TGTGCCAGCAGCTCATTCCGGGAATCCTTAACTACTAGCACAGATACGCAGTATTTT. This gives the protein CASSSFRESLTTSTDTQYF.

There are a few counts of this clonotype. The rearrangement joins TRBV28 to TRBJ1-2; perhaps TRBD1 as D (6 bases). Germline CDR1 reads MDHEN; CDR2 reads SYDVKM. This CDR3 is built from 12 residues. Deletions cut 6 bases from V and 4 bases from J, with 9 bases between. The chain's CDR3 is CASRTGSYGYTF. For the CDR3, the DNA is TGTGCCAGCAGAACAGGGTCCTATGGCTACACCTTC.

This clonotype was recorded at least ten times. The chain combines TRBV6-1 with TRBJ1-4, with TRBD1 identical over 10 bases. Germline lookup yields CDR1 MNHNS and CDR2 SASEGT. V dropped 0 bases and J dropped 9; count of bases not matched to a gene: 4. There are 15 residues in the CDR3. CDR3 protein: CASSEAGQGMKKLFF. The CDR3 nucleotides are TGTGCCAGCAGTGAAGCGGGACAGGGGATGAAAAAACTGTTTTTT.

The chain combines TRBV11-2 with TRBJ2-1; 8 bases match TRBD1. The V segment lost 5 bases and the J segment 5 bases; nucleotides outside the gene matches: 17. The CDR3 has 18 amino acids. CDR1 SGHAT and CDR2 FQNNGV come from the germline V gene. CDR3 in amino acids: CASSLTTQPGQEHNEQFF. The DNA of the CDR3 is TGTGCCAGCAGCCTCACTACCCAACCGGGACAGGAGCACAATGAGCAGTTCTTC.

A few counts support this clonotype. The chain joins TRBV30 to TRBJ2-3; the D gene could be TRBD1 or TRBD2 (5 bases each). Per germline, CDR1 GTSNPN and CDR2 SVGIG (reference sequence). V shed 2 bases and J shed 5 bases, with 8 bases lying between them. The CDR3 loop spans 12 amino acids. CDR3 DNA sequence: TGTGCCTGGAGTACTGGGGGAGATACGCAGTATTTT. It encodes CAWSTGGDTQYF. Drawing the rest from reference TRBV30 and TRBJ2-3, the complete variable domain is SQTIHQWPATLVQPVGSPLSLECTVEGTSNPNLYWYRQAAGRGLQLLFYSVGIGQISSEVPQNLSASRPQDRQFILSSKKLLLSDSGFYLCAWSTGGDTQYFGPGTRLTVL.

Many counts were recorded for this clonotype. The chain links TRBV5-1 to TRBJ2-1, with TRBD2 matching 10 bases. V lost 3 bases, J lost 7 bases, and 13 bases stayed unmatched. CDR1 is SGHRS, CDR2 YFSETQ, per germline. There are 17 residues in the CDR3. The CDR3 nucleotides are TGCGCCAGCAGCTCATATCTCGGACTAGCGGAGGGGAATGAGCAGTTCTTC. Its translation: CASSSYLGLAEGNEQFF.

The sample holds a few counts of this clonotype. The chain employs TRBV6-1 and TRBJ1-5; possible D gene TRBD1, 6 bases. Germline CDR1 is MNHNS and CDR2 is SASEGT. The ends were cut back, 5 bases at V and 0 bases at J, with 14 bases in the middle. CDR3 length: 16 amino acids. The CDR3 is CASSPSGAYSNQPQHF. CDR3 nucleotides: TGTGCCAGCAGTCCCTCAGGGGCCTATAGCAATCAGCCCCAGCATTTT.

This clonotype was detected a few times. The chain uses TRBV4-1 and TRBJ2-1; D uncertain. In germline, CDR1 is MGHRA, CDR2 YSYEKL. Between the trimmed V and J ends, which lost 2 bases and 8 bases, there was a span of 7 bases. The CDR3 is 12 residues long. Here the CDR3 DNA reads TGCGCCAGCAGCCAACGCGTCGATGAGCAGTTCTTC. Protein product: CASSQRVDEQFF.

This sequence joins TRBV3-1 and TRBJ2-1, with D perhaps matching TRBD1 (6 bases). V gave up 5 bases and J gave up 5 bases, with 19 bases separating them. Germline-derived CDR1 and CDR2 are LGHDT and YNNKEL (reference sequence). There are 16 residues in the CDR3. CDR3: CASSASHGTPNNEQFF. In DNA, the CDR3 is TGTGCCAGCAGCGCATCGCACGGGACACCCAACAATGAGCAGTTCTTC.